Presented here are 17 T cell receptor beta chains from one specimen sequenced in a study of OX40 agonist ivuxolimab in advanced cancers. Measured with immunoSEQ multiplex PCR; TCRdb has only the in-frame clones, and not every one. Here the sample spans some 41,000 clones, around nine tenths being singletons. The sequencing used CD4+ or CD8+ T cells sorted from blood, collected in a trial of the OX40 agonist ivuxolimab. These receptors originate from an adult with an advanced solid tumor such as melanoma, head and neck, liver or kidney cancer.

The CDR3 sequence: CASREGGVGYTF. In DNA, the CDR3 is TGTGCCAGCAGGGAGGGAGGGGTTGGCTACACCTTC. The chain is built from TRBV6-1 and TRBJ1-2; a weak D match, TRBD1 (5 bases). Per the germline V gene, CDR1 is MNHNS and CDR2 is SASEGT. Trimming took off 6 bases at V and 7 bases at J, with 12 bases between the two ends. This CDR3 region has 12 residues.

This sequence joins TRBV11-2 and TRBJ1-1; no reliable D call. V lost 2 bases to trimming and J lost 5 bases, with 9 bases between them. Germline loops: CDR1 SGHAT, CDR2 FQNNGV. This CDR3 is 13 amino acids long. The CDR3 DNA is TGTGCCAGCAGCTTAAGGGAAGGAACTGAAGCTTTCTTT. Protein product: CASSLREGTEAFF.

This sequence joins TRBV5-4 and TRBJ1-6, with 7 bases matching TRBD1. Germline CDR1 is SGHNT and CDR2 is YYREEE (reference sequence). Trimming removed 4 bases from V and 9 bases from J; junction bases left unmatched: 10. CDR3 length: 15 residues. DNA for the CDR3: TGTGCCAGCAGCCAATCTGACAGGGAGGGTTCACCCCTCCACTTT. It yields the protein CASSQSDREGSPLHF.

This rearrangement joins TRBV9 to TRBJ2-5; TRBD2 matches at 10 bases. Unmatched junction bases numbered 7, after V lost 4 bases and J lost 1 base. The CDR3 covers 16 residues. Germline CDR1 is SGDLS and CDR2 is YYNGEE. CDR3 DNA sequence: TGTGCCAGCAGCACGAGGACTAGCGGACCCCAAGAGACCCAGTACTTC. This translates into CASSTRTSGPQETQYF.

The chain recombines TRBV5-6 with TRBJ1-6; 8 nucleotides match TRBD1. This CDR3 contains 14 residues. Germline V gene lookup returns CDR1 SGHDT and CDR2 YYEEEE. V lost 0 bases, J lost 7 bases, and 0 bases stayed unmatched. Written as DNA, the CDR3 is TGTGCCAGCAGCTTGGGACAGGGGAATTCACCCCTCCACTTT. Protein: CASSLGQGNSPLHF. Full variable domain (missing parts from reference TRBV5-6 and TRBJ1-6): DAGVTQSPTHLIKTRGQQVTLRCSPKSGHDTVSWYQQALGQGPQFIFQYYEEEERQRGNFPDRFSGHQFPNYSSELNVNALLLGDSALYLCASSLGQGNSPLHFGNGTRLTVT.

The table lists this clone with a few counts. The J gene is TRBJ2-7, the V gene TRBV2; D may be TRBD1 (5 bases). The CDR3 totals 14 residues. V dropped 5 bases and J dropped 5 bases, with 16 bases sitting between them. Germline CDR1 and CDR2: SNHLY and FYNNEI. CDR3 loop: CASSSRVVRDEQYF. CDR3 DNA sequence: TGTGCCAGCAGTAGCAGGGTAGTAAGGGACGAGCAGTACTTC.

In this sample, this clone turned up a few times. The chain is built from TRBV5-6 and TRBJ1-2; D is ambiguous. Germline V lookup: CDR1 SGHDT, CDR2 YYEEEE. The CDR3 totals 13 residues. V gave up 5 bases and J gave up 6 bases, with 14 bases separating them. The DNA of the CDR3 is TGTGCCAGCAGTTTCAGAGGCCTGGATGGCTACACCTTC. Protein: CASSFRGLDGYTF.

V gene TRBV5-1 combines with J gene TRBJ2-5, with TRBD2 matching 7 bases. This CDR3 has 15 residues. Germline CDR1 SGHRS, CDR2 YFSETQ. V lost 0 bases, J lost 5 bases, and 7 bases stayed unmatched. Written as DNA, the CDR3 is TGCGCCAGCAGCTTGGAACTAGCGAGGAGGGAGACCCAGTACTTC. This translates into CASSLELARRETQYF.

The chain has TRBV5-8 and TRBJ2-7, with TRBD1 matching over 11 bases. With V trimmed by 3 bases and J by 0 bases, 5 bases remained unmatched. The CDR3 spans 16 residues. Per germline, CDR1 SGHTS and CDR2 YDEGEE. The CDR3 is CASSSGTGGNSYEQYF. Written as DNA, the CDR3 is TGTGCCAGCAGCTCCGGGACAGGGGGGAACTCCTACGAGCAGTACTTC.

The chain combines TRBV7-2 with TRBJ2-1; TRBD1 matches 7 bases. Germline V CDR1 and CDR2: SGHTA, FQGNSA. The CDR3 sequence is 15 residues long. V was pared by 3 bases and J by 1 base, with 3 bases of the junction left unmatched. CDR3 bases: TGTGCCAGCAGCTTGACCAGGGGGTCCTACAATGAGCAGTTCTTC. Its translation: CASSLTRGSYNEQFF. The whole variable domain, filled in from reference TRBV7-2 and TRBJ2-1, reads GAGVSQSPSNKVTEKGKDVELRCDPISGHTALYWYRQSLGQGLEFLIYFQGNSAPDKSGLPSDRFSAERTGGSVSTLTIQRTQQEDSAVYLCASSLTRGSYNEQFFGPGTRLTVL.

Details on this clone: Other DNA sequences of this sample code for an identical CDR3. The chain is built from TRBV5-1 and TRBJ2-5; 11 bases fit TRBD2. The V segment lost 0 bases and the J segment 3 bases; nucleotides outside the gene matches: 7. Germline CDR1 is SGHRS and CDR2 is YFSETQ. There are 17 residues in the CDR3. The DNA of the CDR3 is TGCGCCAGCAGCTTGGCGGGTAGCGGGGGGGCAGAAGAGACCCAGTACTTC. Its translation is CASSLAGSGGAEETQYF.

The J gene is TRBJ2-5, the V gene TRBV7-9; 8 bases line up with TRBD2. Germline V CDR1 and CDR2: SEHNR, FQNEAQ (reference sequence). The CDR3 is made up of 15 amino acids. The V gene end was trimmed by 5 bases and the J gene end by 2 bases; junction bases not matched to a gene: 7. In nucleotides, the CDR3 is TGTGCCAGCAGCCCCGGGACTAGAGAACAAGAGACCCAGTACTTC. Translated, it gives CASSPGTREQETQYF.

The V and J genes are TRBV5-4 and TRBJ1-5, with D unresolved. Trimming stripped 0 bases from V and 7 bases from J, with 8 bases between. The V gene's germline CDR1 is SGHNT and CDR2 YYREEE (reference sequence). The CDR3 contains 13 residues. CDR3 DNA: TGTGCCAGCAGCTTGGGGGAAGGGCAGCCCCAGCATTTT. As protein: CASSLGEGQPQHF.

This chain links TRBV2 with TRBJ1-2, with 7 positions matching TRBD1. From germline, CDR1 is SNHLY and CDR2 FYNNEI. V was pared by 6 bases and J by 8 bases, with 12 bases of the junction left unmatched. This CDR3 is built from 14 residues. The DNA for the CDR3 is TGTGCCAGCAGCTCGACAGGGAAGGGTGAGGGCTACACCTTC. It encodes CASSSTGKGEGYTF.

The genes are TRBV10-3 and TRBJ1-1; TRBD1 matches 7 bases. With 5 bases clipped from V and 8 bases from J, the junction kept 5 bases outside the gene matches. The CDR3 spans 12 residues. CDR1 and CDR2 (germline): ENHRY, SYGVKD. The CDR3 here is CAISPGTAEAFF. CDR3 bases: TGTGCCATCAGTCCCGGGACAGCAGAAGCTTTCTTT.

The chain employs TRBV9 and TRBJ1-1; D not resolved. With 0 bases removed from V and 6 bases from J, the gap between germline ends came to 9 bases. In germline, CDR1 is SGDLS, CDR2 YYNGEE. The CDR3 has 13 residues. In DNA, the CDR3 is TGTGCCAGCAGCGTAGATCGGGGTCCTGAAGCTTTCTTT. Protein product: CASSVDRGPEAFF.

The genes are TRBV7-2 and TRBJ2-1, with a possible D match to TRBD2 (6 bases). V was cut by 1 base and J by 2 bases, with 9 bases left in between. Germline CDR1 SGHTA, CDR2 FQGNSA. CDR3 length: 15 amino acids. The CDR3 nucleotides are TGTGCCAGCAGCTTAGGAGGCGGGGCCTACAATGAGCAGTTCTTC. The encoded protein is CASSLGGGAYNEQFF. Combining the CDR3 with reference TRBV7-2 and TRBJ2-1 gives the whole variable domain GAGVSQSPSNKVTEKGKDVELRCDPISGHTALYWYRQSLGQGLEFLIYFQGNSAPDKSGLPSDRFSAERTGGSVSTLTIQRTQQEDSAVYLCASSLGGGAYNEQFFGPGTRLTVL.